The present entry profiles one TCR beta chain with its context. Its antigen is undetermined. The data stem from a study of blood T cells in healthy people across ages. Points from the study as a whole: Because sorting was not performed, PBMCs prevented conclusive naive versus antigen-experienced comparison. Estimated diversity that came from one million T cells was considered an underestimate. CMV status of donors was unknown, possibly confounding expanded clonotype changes.

Sample-barcoded 5' priming and a J-beta primer mix drove a second PCR of 7 to 11 cycles. In TCRdb, the 5' RACE reads were re-called with MiXCR into one record per CDR3 protein. Counted here are about 780,000 distinct CDR3 sequences, 35% to 50% occurring once; the ten biggest clones make up about a sixth. Trimming shortened V by 5 bases and J by 0 bases, and 10 bases separated the two germline ends. The CDR3 totals 14 residues. In germline, CDR1 is SGHTA, CDR2 FQGNSA. Sequencing input: blood. The J gene is TRBJ2-5, the V gene TRBV7-2; a possible D gene is TRBD1 (5 bases). The source of this sequence is an older man in good health. In DNA form, the CDR3 reads TGTGCCAGCAGCGCAGGACACTACCAAGAGACCCAGTACTTC. Translated, it gives CASSAGHYQETQYF.